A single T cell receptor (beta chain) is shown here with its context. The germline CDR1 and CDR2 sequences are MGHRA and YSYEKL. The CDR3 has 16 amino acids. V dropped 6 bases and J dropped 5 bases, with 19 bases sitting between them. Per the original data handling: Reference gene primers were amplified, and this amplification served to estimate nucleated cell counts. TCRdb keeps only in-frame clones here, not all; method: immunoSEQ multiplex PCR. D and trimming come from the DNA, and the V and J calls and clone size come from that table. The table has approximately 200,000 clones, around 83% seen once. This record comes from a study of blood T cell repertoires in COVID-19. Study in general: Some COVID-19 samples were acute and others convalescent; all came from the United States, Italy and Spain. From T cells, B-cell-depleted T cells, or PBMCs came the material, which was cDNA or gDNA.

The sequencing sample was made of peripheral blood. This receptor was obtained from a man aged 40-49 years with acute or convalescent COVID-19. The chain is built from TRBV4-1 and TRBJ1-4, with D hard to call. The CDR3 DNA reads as TGCGCCAGCAGTCAAACCTCCGGGTTCTTAAATGAAAAACTGTTTTTT. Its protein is CASSQTSGFLNEKLFF.